A single sample is the source of the 24 T cell receptor beta chains below, sequenced in a study of graft-versus-host responses after intestinal transplantation. Profiled with immunoSEQ multiplex PCR; TCRdb holds only in-frame clones, not every one. Of about 92,000 clones listed, roughly four fifths are singletons. The antigens for these receptors are not known. Sample: unstimulated CD8+ T cells sorted from spleen or lymph node cells, taken before intestinal transplant. The source is a human donor who received an intestinal transplant.

The chain carries TRBV9 and TRBJ2-1; D not resolved. The V end was cut by 0 bases, the J end by 2 bases, with 9 bases between. This CDR3 spans 15 amino acids. Germline CDR1 SGDLS, CDR2 YYNGEE. CDR3 in amino acids: CASSVGGSTYNEQFF. The CDR3 DNA sequence: TGTGCCAGCAGCGTAGGAGGATCGACCTACAATGAGCAGTTCTTC.

The rearrangement uses TRBV19 and TRBJ1-3, with D hard to call. CDR1 is LNHDA, CDR2 SQIVND, per germline (reference sequence). This CDR3 is 15 amino acids long. V gave up 7 bases and J gave up 0 bases, with 13 bases separating them. In nucleotides, the CDR3 is TGTGCCAGTATAGGGTGGGCAGACTCTGGAAACACCATATATTTT. Translated: CASIGWADSGNTIYF.

This clone was seen only a few times. The CDR3 DNA reads TGCGCCCGCTTAAGGGTAGGGGGGTCATACGCTTACACCTTC. Translated, it gives CARLRVGGSYAYTF. The rearrangement uses TRBV5-1 and TRBJ1-2, with TRBD1 as a possible D gene (6 bases). The CDR3 extends over 14 amino acids. V was clipped by 10 bases and J by 11 bases, with 27 bases between them. Germline V lookup: CDR1 SGHRS, CDR2 YFSETQ.

V and J are TRBV11-3 and TRBJ1-6; D may be TRBD1 (5 bases). CDR3 length: 13 amino acids. V was clipped by 6 bases and J by 8 bases, with 11 bases between them. Germline-derived CDR1 and CDR2 are SGHNT and YENEEA. Here the CDR3 DNA reads TGTGCCAGCAGTACCGACAGAGATTCACCCCTCCACTTT. It specifies CASSTDRDSPLHF.

In the case of this clone: Other DNA sequences in this specimen translate into the identical CDR3. The V and J genes are TRBV5-6 and TRBJ2-5, with TRBD1 matching over 7 bases. Germline V lookup: CDR1 SGHDT, CDR2 YYEEEE. CDR3 length: 14 amino acids. V lost 4 bases and J lost 0; bases outside the gene matches: 3. The CDR3 region has the DNA TGTGCCAGCAGCCTTGGGACAGACCAAGAGACCCAGTACTTC. Its protein is CASSLGTDQETQYF.

The chain is built from TRBV6-6 and TRBJ1-1; D may be TRBD1 (5 bases). Germline lookup yields CDR1 MNHNY and CDR2 SVGAGI (reference sequence). The CDR3 spans 12 residues. Deletions cut 3 bases from V and 5 bases from J, with 7 bases between. The CDR3 reads CASSYEGTEAFF. The CDR3 coding sequence is TGTGCCAGCAGTTATGAGGGGACTGAAGCTTTCTTT.

This chain connects TRBV27 to TRBJ2-7; 7 nucleotides match TRBD1. V lost 0 bases to trimming and J lost 0 bases; unmatched junction nucleotides: 5. This CDR3 contains 16 residues. CDR1 and CDR2 from the germline V gene are MNHEY and SMNVEV (reference sequence). CDR3 residues: CASSLSFGQASYEQYF. The CDR3 bases are TGTGCCAGCAGTTTATCCTTCGGACAGGCCTCCTACGAGCAGTACTTC.

This clone was seen once. The rearrangement joins TRBV7-2 to TRBJ1-1; D unclear. The CDR3 totals 12 residues. V dropped 5 bases and J dropped 7 bases, with 11 bases sitting between them. Germline CDR1 is SGHTA and CDR2 is FQGNSA. The CDR3 loop is CASSLTSGEAFF. CDR3 DNA: TGTGCCAGCAGCCTGACGAGCGGTGAAGCTTTCTTT.

As regards this clone: Germline and junction disagree at one end, which may indicate a read error. The sample holds other DNA sequences that translate to the same CDR3. The CDR3 nucleotides read TGCGCCAGCAGCTTGGACAGGGGGACGAACACTGAGGCTTTCTTT. This encodes CASSLDRGTNTEAFF. The chain combines TRBV5-1 with TRBJ1-1; TRBD1 matches at 8 bases. This CDR3 comprises 15 residues. Per germline, CDR1 SGHRS and CDR2 YFSETQ.

The CDR3: CASSSQREYQETQYF. CDR3 nucleotides: TGTGCCAGCAGTTCCCAGAGAGAGTACCAAGAGACCCAGTACTTC. The V gene is TRBV6-5, the J gene TRBJ2-5; D gene unclear. Trimming took 4 bases from V and 0 from J, leaving 12 bases between them. The CDR3 consists of 15 residues. Germline CDR1 reads MNHEY; CDR2 reads SVGAGI.

This chain joins TRBV4-1 and TRBJ2-5; D unclear. TRBJ2-7 matches the DNA end more closely, so the J call is doubtful. The germline V gene has CDR1 MGHRA and CDR2 YSYEKL. There are 15 residues in the CDR3. The CDR3, as DNA: TGCGCCAGCAGCCAAGAAAATAACGGAGTCAACGAGCAGTACTTC. It yields the protein CASSQENNGVNEQYF.

This clone was found a few times. This sequence joins TRBV7-9 and TRBJ1-2, with D possibly TRBD1 on 6 matching bases. V shed 1 base and J shed 7 bases, with 16 bases lying between them. The CDR3 length is 15 residues. Germline CDR1 and CDR2: SEHNR and FQNEAQ (reference sequence). The CDR3 DNA sequence: TGTGCCAGCAGCTTAGAGCGGGGGCCGATAGGTGGCTACACCTTC. The encoded protein is CASSLERGPIGGYTF. Complete variable domain (other parts from reference TRBV7-9 and TRBJ1-2): DTGVSQNPRHKITKRGQNVTFRCDPISEHNRLYWYRQTLGQGPEFLTYFQNEAQLEKSRLLSDRFSAERPKGSFSTLEIQRTEQGDSAMYLCASSLERGPIGGYTFGSGTRLTVV.

As DNA, the CDR3 is TGTGCCAGCAGCGAGTCAGATTTCAATCAGCCCCAGCATTTT. It yields the protein CASSESDFNQPQHF. The chain carries TRBV9 and TRBJ1-5; D is ambiguous. The V and J ends lost 3 bases and 3 bases respectively, with 10 bases between them. Per germline, CDR1 SGDLS and CDR2 YYNGEE. This CDR3 has 14 amino acids.

This rearrangement joins TRBV6-5 to TRBJ2-3; TRBD2 is a possible D gene (6 bases). Germline V gene sequence: CDR1 MNHEY, CDR2 SVGAGI. Deletions cut 5 bases from V and 4 bases from J, with 7 bases between. This CDR3 has 12 amino acids. The CDR3 sequence is CASSRDSDTQYF. The CDR3 DNA reads as TGTGCCAGCAGTCGGGACTCAGATACGCAGTATTTT.

As to this clone: At one boundary the junction diverges from the germline segment, which might be a read error. The rearrangement links TRBV29-1 to TRBJ1-2; D unresolved. CDR3 length: 13 residues. In germline, CDR1 is SQVTM, CDR2 ANQGSEA. The DNA for the CDR3 is TGCAGCGGTGAACGGGCGCAGAACTATGGCTACACCTTC. Its protein product is CSGERAQNYGYTF. Variable domain in full (rest from reference TRBV29-1 and TRBJ1-2): SAVISQKPSRDICQRGTSLTIQCQVDSQVTMMFWYRQQPGQSLTLIATANQGSEATYESGFVIDKFPISRPNLTFSTLTVSNMSPEDSSIYLCSGERAQNYGYTFGSGTRLTVV.

The chain combines TRBV11-2 with TRBJ2-7, with 9 bases lining up with TRBD2. This CDR3 has 15 amino acids. In germline, CDR1 is SGHAT, CDR2 FQNNGV. V shed 7 bases, J shed 4 bases, and the junction held 11 bases outside the gene matches. CDR3 sequence: CASTPDSGSEYEQYF. The CDR3 DNA reads as TGTGCCAGCACCCCAGATAGCGGGAGTGAGTACGAGCAGTACTTC.

This rearrangement joins TRBV10-3 to TRBJ2-7; 7 bases align to TRBD2. Germline CDR1 ENHRY, CDR2 SYGVKD. This CDR3 has 16 residues. Germline trimming cut 5 bases from V and 5 bases from J; bases unmatched to any gene: 15. The CDR3 sequence: CAISYTLSSGVDEQYF. CDR3 nucleotides: TGTGCCATCAGTTACACCCTTTCCAGCGGGGTAGACGAGCAGTACTTC.

The chain links TRBV4-2 to TRBJ2-7; 7 bases agree with TRBD2. With V trimmed by 0 bases and J by 3 bases, 8 bases remained unmatched. This CDR3 has 16 residues. The germline gives CDR1 LGHNA, CDR2 YNFKEQ. Here the CDR3 reads CASSQEAASGFYEQYF. The CDR3 DNA is TGTGCCAGCAGCCAAGAGGCGGCTAGCGGTTTCTACGAGCAGTACTTC.

This clone was seen a few times. This rearrangement joins TRBV2 to TRBJ2-5, with 10 bases lining up with TRBD1. V lost 6 bases, J lost 5 bases, and 6 bases stayed unmatched. The germline gives CDR1 SNHLY, CDR2 FYNNEI. The CDR3 is made up of 14 amino acids. The CDR3 nucleotides read TGTGCCAGCAGAACGGACAGGGGGTGGGAGACCCAGTACTTC. This gives the protein CASRTDRGWETQYF. Drawing the rest from reference TRBV2 and TRBJ2-5, the complete variable domain is EPEVTQTPSHQVTQMGQEVILRCVPISNHLYFYWYRQILGQKVEFLVSFYNNEISEKSEIFDDQFSVERPDGSNFTLKIRSTKLEDSAMYFCASRTDRGWETQYFGPGTRLLVL.

The CDR3 DNA reads as TGTGCCAGCAGTTTCTCACTCCAACAGATATACGAGCAGTACTTC. It encodes CASSFSLQQIYEQYF. The chain employs TRBV6-5 and TRBJ2-7; D call uncertain. Per the germline V gene, CDR1 is MNHEY and CDR2 is SVGAGI. The CDR3 spans 15 residues. Trimming pared 4 bases from V and 4 bases from J, leaving 17 bases between.

The V and J genes are TRBV4-1 and TRBJ1-5; D gene ambiguous. V lost 1 base, J lost 5 bases, and 24 bases lay in between. Looked up from germline, CDR1 is MGHRA and CDR2 is YSYEKL. This CDR3 has 19 residues. This CDR3 reads CASSQVFERILKPDQPQHF. Here the CDR3 DNA reads TGCGCCAGCAGCCAAGTTTTTGAACGAATTCTCAAACCCGATCAGCCCCAGCATTTT.

The rearrangement links TRBV27 to TRBJ2-1; D could derive from TRBD1 or TRBD2 (6 bases each). V was shortened by 5 bases and J by 7 bases, with 15 bases between the two germline ends. Per germline, CDR1 MNHEY and CDR2 SMNVEV (reference sequence). The CDR3 runs 14 residues. The CDR3 region has the DNA TGTGCCAGCAGTCCCACTGGGGGGCATAATGAGCAGTTCTTC. It is translated as CASSPTGGHNEQFF.

This clone was picked up one time. The chain is built from TRBV19 and TRBJ1-2; 7 bases agree with TRBD1. Trimming cost V 7 bases and J 4 bases; bases outside gene matches: 9. CDR3 length: 14 amino acids. Per germline, CDR1 LNHDA and CDR2 SQIVND (reference sequence). In DNA form, the CDR3 reads TGTGCCAGTACCATCGACAGGGTTAGCTATGGCTACACCTTC. Amino acid sequence: CASTIDRVSYGYTF.

This clone was counted only a few times. The chain has TRBV28 and TRBJ1-5; D gene ambiguous. V lost 3 bases and J 6 bases, leaving 15 bases between the germline ends. CDR3 length equals 15 residues. Germline CDR1 and CDR2: MDHEN and SYDVKM. CDR3 sequence reads: CASSFEPREGQPQHF. The DNA of the CDR3 is TGTGCCAGCAGTTTTGAGCCTAGGGAAGGTCAGCCCCAGCATTTT. Full variable domain (outside the CDR3, taken from reference TRBV28 and TRBJ1-5): DVKVTQSSRYLVKRTGEKVFLECVQDMDHENMFWYRQDPGLGLRLIYFSYDVKMKEKGDIPEGYSVSREKKERFSLILESASTNQTSMYLCASSFEPREGQPQHFGDGTRLSIL.